This TCR beta chain was sequenced in a study of blood T cell repertoires in COVID-19. Study context: Sites across the United States, Italy and Spain contributed samples from acute and convalescent COVID-19. T cells, B-cell-depleted T cells, or PBMCs supplied cDNA or gDNA.

Cohorts were assigned according to the clinical history that participants reported. Produced via immunoSEQ multiplex PCR; TCRdb's table is partial and in-frame only. The data hold under 500,000 clones, with roughly 85% observed a single time. Germline CDR1 and CDR2: MNHEY and SMNVEV (reference sequence). This CDR3 has 15 residues. The V segment lost 8 bases and the J segment 9 bases; nucleotides outside the gene matches: 18. This receptor was taken from a woman aged 18-29 years with acute COVID-19. Sequenced input: PBMCs or T cells enriched from blood (not recorded which). The chain has TRBV27 and TRBJ2-5, with TRBD2 identical over 7 bases. The CDR3 DNA reads as TGTGCCAGCTCCATCGTAAGCGGCCCAGGACTAGCCCAGTACTTC. Encoded protein: CASSIVSGPGLAQYF.